This TCR beta chain comes out of a study of control samples from healthy donors and cancer patients. Data came from immunoSEQ multiplex PCR; TCRdb stores just in-frame clones and leaves some out. The table lists 68,000 or so clones, nearly 85% of them singletons. Germline V gene sequence: CDR1 SGHTA, CDR2 FQGNSA. The V end lost 1 base, the J end lost 7 bases, and 11 bases lay between the germline ends. This CDR3 region has 15 residues. The TCR sequence derives from a man aged 55 to 70 in good health. The sample consisted of blood. The chain combines TRBV7-2 with TRBJ1-6, with D maybe TRBD1 (5 bases). For the CDR3, the DNA is TGTGCCAGCAGCTTAGTGGGCGGACAAAATTCACCCCTCCACTTT. It is translated as CASSLVGGQNSPLHF.